This T cell receptor beta chain emerged from a study of blood T cell repertoires in COVID-19. The overall study: T cells, B-cell-depleted T cells, or PBMCs supplied cDNA or gDNA.

The germline V and J ends were trimmed by 1 base and 1 base, with 11 bases remaining between them. The CDR3 runs to 15 residues. Looked up from germline, CDR1 is SGHRS and CDR2 is YFSETQ. Either two negative PCRs, clearance, or symptom resolution qualified Cohort 3 donors as recovered. Profiled with immunoSEQ multiplex PCR; TCRdb holds only in-frame clones, not every one. The sample shows 200,000 to 300,000 clones, around nine tenths of them seen only once. This TCR was recovered from a man aged 40-55 years who had recovered from COVID-19. The sequencing sample was made of PBMCs or T cells enriched from blood (not recorded which). The V call is TRBV5-1, the J call TRBJ2-5; D is uncertain. As DNA, the CDR3 is TGCGCCAGCAGCTTGATTCGGCAGCGCCAAGAGACCCAGTACTTC. It translates to CASSLIRQRQETQYF.